This T cell receptor (beta chain) was identified during a study of T cell responses to AZD1222 COVID-19 vaccine. The study, taken as a whole, reports: CD4 TCRs associated with vaccination spanned spike, dominating at 160-218 and 743-854. Clonal diversity may have been underestimated, and the donors were mostly white British, with more females than males.

This clone was seen just once. Its antigen is as yet unknown. Generated by immunoSEQ multiplex PCR, the TCRdb table keeps only in-frame clones and is missing some. The sample yields some 79,000 clones, around 80% seen once. Trimming took off 6 bases at V and 2 bases at J, with 17 bases between the two ends. From germline, CDR1 is MNHEY and CDR2 SVGAGI. There are 15 residues in the CDR3. The TCR originated in an adult who received the AZD1222 COVID-19 vaccine. This specimen was peripheral blood, taken 28 days after the second AZD1222 dose. This chain connects TRBV6-5 to TRBJ2-7; no clear D. CDR3 sequence (DNA): TGTGCCAGCAGCCCCGCCTCAGCGAATACCTACGAGCAGTACTTC. Its protein product is CASSPASANTYEQYF.